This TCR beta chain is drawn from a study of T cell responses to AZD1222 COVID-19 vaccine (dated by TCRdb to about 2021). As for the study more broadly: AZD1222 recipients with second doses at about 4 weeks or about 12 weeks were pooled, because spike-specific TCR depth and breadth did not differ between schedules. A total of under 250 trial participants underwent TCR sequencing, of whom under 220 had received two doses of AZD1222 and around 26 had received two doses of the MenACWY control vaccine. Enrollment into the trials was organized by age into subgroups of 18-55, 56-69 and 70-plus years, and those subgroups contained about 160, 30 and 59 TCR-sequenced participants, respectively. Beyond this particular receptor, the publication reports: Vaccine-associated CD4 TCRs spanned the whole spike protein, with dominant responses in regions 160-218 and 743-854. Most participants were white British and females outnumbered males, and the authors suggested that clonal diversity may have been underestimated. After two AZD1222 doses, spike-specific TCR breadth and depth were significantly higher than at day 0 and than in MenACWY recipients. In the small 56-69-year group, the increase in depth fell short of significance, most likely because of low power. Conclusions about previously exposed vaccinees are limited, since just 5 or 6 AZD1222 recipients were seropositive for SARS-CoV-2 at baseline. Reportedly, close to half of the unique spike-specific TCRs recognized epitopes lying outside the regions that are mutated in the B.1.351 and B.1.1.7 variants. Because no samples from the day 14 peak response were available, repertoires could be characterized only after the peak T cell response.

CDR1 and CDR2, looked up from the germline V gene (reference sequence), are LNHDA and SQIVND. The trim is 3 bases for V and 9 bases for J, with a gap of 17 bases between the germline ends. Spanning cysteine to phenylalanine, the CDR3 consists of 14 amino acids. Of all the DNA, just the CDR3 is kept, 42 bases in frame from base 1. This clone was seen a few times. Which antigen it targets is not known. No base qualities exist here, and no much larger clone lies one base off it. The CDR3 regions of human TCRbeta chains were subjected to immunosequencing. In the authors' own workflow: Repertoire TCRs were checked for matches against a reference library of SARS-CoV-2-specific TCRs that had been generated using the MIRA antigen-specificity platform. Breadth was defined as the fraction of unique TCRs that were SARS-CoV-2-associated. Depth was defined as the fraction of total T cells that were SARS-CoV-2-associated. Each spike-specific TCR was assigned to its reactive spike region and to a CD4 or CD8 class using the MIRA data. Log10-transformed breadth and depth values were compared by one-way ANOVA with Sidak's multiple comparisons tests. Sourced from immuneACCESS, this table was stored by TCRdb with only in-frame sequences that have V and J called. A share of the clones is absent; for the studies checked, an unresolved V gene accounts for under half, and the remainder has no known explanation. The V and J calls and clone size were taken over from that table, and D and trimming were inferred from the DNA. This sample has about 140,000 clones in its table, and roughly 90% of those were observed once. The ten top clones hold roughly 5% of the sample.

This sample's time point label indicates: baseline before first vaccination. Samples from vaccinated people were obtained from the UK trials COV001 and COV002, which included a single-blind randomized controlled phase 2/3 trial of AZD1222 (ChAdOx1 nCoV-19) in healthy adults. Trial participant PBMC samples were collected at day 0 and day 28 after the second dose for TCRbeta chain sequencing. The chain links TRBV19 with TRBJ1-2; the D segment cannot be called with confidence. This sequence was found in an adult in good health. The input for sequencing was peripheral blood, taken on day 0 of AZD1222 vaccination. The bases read TGTGCCAGTAGTATTTTAGCAGAGCATATGCGCTACACCTTC. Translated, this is CASSILAEHMRYTF.